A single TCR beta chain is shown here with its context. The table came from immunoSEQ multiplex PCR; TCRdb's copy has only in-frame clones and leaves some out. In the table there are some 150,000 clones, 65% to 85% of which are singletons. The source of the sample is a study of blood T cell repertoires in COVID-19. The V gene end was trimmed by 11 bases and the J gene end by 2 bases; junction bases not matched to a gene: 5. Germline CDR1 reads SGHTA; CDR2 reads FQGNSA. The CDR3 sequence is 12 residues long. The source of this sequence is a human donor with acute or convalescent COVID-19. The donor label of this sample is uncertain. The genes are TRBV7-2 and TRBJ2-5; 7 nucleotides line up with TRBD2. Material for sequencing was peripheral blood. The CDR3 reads CAGASGQETQYF. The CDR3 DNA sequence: TGTGCCGGAGCTAGCGGTCAAGAGACCCAGTACTTC.